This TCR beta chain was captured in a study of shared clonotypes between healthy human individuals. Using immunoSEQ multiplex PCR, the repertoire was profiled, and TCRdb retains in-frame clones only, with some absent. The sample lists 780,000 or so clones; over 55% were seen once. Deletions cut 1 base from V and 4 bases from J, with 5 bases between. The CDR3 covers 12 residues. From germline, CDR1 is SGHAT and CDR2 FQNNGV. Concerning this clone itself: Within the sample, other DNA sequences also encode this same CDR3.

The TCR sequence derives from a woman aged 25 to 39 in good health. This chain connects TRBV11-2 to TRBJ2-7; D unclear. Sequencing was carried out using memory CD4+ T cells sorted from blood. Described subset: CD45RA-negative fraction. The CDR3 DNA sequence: TGTGCCAGCAGCTTAGCTTCGTACGAGCAGTACTTC. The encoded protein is CASSLASYEQYF.